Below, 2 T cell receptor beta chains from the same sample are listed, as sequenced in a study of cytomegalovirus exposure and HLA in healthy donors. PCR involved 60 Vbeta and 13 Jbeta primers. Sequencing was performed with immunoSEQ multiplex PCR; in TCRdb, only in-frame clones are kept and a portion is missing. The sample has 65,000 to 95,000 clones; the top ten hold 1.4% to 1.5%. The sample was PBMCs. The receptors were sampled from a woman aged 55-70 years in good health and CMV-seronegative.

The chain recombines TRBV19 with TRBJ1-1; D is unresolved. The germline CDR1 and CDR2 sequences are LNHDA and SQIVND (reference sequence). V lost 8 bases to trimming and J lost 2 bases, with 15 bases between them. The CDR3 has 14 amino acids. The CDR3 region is CASQQSYLNTEAFF. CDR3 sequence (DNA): TGTGCCAGTCAACAATCATATCTCAACACTGAAGCTTTCTTT.

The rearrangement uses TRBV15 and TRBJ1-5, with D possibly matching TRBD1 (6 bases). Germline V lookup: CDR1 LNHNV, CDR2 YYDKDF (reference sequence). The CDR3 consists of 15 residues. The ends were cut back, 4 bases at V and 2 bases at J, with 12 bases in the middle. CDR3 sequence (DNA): TGTGCCACCAGCAAACTACAGGGAGGCAATCAGCCCCAGCATTTT. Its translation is CATSKLQGGNQPQHF.